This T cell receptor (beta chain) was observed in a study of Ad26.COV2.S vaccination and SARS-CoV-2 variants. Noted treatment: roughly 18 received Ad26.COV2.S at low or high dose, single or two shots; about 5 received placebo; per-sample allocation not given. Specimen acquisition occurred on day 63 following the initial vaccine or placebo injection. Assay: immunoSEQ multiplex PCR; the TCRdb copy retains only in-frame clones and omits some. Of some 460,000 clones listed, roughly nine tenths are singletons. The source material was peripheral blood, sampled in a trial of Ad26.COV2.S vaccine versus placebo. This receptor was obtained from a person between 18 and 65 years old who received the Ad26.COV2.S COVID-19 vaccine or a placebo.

CDR3 nucleotide sequence: TGTGCCTGGCAGGGATTGAGGGGTCAATACTTC. This codes for CAWQGLRGQYF. This sequence joins TRBV30 and TRBJ2-7, with D perhaps matching TRBD1 or TRBD2 (5 bases each). The ends were cut back, 5 bases at V and 13 bases at J, with 18 bases in the middle. CDR3 length equals 11 residues. Germline CDR1 reads GTSNPN; CDR2 reads SVGIG (reference sequence).